This TCR beta chain was sequenced in a study of response to subunit inactivated influenza vaccine. TCRdb ran MiXCR on the RT-PCR reads and lists one entry per CDR3 protein. This repertoire shows about 520,000 distinct CDR3 sequences, more than 7% found once; its top ten account for around 14%. This clonotype appeared a few times. Its target is not known. The CDR3 runs to 14 residues. The germline CDR1 and CDR2 sequences are DFQATT and SNEGSKA (reference sequence). The J segment lost 2 bases and the V segment lost 6 bases, leaving 5 bases of the junction unmatched. General study results and limits: With each seasonal influenza vaccination, the authors suggested, few new T cells are recruited.

The specimen comprised PBMCs from blood, sampled about 24 months after vaccination. This chain links TRBV20-1 with TRBJ2-2; TRBD1 aligns across 8 bases. The TCR comes from a man aged 50 to 69 who received an inactivated influenza vaccine. CDR3 DNA sequence: TGCAGTGCCCCGGGACAGGCAAACACCGGGGAGCTGTTTTTT. Residues: CSAPGQANTGELFF.